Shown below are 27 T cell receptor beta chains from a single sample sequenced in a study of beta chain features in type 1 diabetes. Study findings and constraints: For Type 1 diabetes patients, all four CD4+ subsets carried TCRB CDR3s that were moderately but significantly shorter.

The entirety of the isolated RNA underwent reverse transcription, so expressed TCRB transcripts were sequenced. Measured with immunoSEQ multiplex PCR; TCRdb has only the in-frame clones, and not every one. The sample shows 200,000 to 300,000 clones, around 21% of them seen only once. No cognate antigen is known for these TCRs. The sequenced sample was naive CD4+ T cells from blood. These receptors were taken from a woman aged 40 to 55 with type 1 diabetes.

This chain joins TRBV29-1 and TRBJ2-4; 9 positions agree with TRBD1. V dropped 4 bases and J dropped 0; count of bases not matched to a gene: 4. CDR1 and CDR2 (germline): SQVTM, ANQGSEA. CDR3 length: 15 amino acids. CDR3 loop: CSVGGQGPAKNIQYF. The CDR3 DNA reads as TGCAGCGTTGGGGGACAGGGACCAGCCAAAAACATTCAGTACTTC.

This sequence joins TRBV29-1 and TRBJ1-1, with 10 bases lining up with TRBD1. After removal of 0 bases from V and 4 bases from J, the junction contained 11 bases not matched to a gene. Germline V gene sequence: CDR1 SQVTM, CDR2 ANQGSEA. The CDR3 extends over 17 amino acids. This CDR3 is CSVEEWGRGTGATEAFF. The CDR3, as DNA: TGCAGCGTTGAAGAATGGGGGCGGGGGACAGGGGCCACTGAAGCTTTCTTT.

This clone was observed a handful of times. This CDR3 reads CASRSTSANEQYF. The CDR3 DNA reads TGTGCCAGCAGATCGACTAGCGCGAACGAGCAGTACTTC. The V gene is TRBV5-4, the J gene TRBJ2-7, with 8 positions matching TRBD2. Germline V lookup: CDR1 SGHNT, CDR2 YYREEE (reference sequence). Trimming at V came to 5 bases and at J to 5 bases, leaving 6 bases not matched to a gene. The CDR3 is made up of 13 amino acids. The whole variable domain, remainder taken from reference TRBV5-4 and TRBJ2-7, is ETGVTQSPTHLIKTRGQQVTLRCSSQSGHNTVSWYQQALGQGPQFIFQYYREEENGRGNFPPRFSGLQFPNYSSELNVNALELDDSALYLCASRSTSANEQYFGPGTRLTVT.

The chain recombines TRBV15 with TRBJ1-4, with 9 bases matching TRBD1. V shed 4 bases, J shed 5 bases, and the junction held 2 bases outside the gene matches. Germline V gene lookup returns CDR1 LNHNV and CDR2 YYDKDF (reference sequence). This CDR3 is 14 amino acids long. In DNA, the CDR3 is TGTGCCACCAGCATAGACAGGGGGAATGAAAAACTGTTTTTT. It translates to CATSIDRGNEKLFF.

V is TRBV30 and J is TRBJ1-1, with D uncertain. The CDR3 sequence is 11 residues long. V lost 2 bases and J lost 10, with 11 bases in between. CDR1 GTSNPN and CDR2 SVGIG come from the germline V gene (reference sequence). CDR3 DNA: TGTGCCTGGAGTTATGAGGGCTCAGCTTTCTTT. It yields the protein CAWSYEGSAFF.

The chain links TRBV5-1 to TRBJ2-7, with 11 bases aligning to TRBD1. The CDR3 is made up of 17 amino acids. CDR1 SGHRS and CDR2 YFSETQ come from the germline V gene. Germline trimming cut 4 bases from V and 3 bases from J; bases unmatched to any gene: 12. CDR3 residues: CASSLSPGQGVDYEQYF. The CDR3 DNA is TGCGCCAGCAGCCTCTCCCCGGGACAGGGGGTTGACTACGAGCAGTACTTC.

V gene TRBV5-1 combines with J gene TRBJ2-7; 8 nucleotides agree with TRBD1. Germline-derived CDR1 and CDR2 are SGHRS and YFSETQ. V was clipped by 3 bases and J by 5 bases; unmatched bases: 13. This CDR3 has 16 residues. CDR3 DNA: TGCGCCAGCAGCTCACAAGACAGGACAGGGATTAACGAGCAGTACTTC. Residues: CASSSQDRTGINEQYF.

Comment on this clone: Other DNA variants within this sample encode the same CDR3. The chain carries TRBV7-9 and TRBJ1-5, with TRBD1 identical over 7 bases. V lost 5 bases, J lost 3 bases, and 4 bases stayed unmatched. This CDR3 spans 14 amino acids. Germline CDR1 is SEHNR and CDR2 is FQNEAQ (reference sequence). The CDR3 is CASSLTGINQPQHF. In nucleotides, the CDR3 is TGTGCCAGCAGCCTGACAGGGATCAATCAGCCCCAGCATTTT.

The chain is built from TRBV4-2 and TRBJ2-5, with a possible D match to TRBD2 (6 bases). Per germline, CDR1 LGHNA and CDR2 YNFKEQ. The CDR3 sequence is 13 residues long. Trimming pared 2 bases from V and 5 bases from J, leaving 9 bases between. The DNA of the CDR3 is TGTGCCAGCAGCCAAACTAGCACTGAGACCCAGTACTTC. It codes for CASSQTSTETQYF.

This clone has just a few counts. CDR3 sequence reads: CASSYSWRGGGYEQYF. The CDR3 region has the DNA TGTGCCAGCAGTTACTCCTGGCGGGGGGGCGGGTACGAGCAGTACTTC. This chain uses TRBV6-5 with TRBJ2-7; TRBD2 aligns across 9 bases. V shed 0 bases, J shed 4 bases, and the junction held 7 bases outside the gene matches. This CDR3 has 16 residues. Germline CDR1 reads MNHEY; CDR2 reads SVGAGI.

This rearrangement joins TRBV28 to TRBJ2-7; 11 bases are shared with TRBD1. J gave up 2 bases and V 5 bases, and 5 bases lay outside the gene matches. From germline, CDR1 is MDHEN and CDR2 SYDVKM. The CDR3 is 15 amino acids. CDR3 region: CASSLGTGGPYEQYF. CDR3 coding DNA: TGTGCCAGCAGTCTCGGGACAGGGGGGCCCTACGAGCAGTACTTC.

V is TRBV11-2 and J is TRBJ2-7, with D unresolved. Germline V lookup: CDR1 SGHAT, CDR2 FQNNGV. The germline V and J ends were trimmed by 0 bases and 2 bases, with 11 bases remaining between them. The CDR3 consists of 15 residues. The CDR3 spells CASSLEPGTAYEQYF. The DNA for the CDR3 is TGTGCCAGCAGCTTAGAGCCGGGTACGGCCTACGAGCAGTACTTC.

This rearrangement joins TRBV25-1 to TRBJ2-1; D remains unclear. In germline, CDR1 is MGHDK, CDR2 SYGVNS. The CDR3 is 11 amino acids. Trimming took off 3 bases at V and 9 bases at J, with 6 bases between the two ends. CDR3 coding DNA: TGTGCCAGCAGTGATCTAGTTGAGCAGTTCTTC. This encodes CASSDLVEQFF.

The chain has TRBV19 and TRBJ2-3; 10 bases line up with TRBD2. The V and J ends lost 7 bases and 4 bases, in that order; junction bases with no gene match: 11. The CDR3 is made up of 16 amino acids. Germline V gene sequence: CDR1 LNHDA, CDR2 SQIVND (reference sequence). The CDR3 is CASNLAGVKGADTQYF. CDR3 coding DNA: TGTGCCAGTAACCTAGCGGGAGTCAAGGGGGCAGATACGCAGTATTTT.

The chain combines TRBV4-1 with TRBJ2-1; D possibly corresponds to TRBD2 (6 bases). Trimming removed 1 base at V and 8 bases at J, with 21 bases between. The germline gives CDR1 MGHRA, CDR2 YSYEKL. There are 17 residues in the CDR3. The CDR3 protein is CASSQVLAEGRGDEQFF. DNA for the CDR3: TGCGCCAGCAGCCAAGTTTTAGCGGAGGGCCGAGGGGATGAGCAGTTCTTC.

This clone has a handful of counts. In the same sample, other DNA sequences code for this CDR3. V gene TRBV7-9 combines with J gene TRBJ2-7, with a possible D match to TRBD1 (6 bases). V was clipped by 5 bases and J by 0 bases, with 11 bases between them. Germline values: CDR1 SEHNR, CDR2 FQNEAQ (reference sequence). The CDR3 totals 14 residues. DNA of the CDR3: TGTGCCAGCAGCCTCCAGGGGAGCTCCTACGAGCAGTACTTC. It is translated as CASSLQGSSYEQYF.

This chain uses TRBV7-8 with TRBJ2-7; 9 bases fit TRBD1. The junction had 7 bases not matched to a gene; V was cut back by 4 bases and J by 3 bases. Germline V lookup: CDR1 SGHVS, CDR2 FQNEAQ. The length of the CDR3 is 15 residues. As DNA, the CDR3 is TGTGCCAGCAGCTCCCAGACAGGGGGGTTCTACGAGCAGTACTTC. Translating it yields CASSSQTGGFYEQYF.

CDR3 bases: TGCGCCAGCAGCCTCGCACCCACTAGCGGGAACTACAATGAGCAGTTCTTC. This gives the protein CASSLAPTSGNYNEQFF. The chain is built from TRBV4-3 and TRBJ2-1; 10 nucleotides agree with TRBD2. Looked up from germline, CDR1 is LGHNA and CDR2 is YSLEER. The CDR3 is 17 amino acids. V trimming: 4 bases; J trimming: 3 bases; junction bases outside the gene matches: 9.

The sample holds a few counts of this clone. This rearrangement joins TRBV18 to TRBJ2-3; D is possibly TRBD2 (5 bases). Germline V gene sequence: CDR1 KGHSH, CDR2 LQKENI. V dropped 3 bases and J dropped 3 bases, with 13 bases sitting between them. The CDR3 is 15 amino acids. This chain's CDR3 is CASSPQARGTDTQYF. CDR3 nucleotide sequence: TGTGCCAGCTCACCCCAAGCTCGGGGTACAGATACGCAGTATTTT.

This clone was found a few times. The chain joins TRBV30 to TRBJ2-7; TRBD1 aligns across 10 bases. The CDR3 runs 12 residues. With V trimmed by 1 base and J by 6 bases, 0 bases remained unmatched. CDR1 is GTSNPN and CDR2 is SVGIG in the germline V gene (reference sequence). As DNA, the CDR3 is TGTGCCTGGAGTGGGACAGGGGGCGAGCAGTACTTC. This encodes CAWSGTGGEQYF. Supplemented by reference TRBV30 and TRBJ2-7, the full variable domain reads SQTIHQWPATLVQPVGSPLSLECTVEGTSNPNLYWYRQAAGRGLQLLFYSVGIGQISSEVPQNLSASRPQDRQFILSSKKLLLSDSGFYLCAWSGTGGEQYFGPGTRLTVT.

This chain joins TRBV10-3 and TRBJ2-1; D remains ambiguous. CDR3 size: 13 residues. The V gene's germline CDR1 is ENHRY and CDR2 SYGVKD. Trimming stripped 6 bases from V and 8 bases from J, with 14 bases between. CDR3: CAIRAPTADEQFF. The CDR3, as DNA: TGTGCCATCAGAGCGCCTACCGCTGATGAGCAGTTCTTC.

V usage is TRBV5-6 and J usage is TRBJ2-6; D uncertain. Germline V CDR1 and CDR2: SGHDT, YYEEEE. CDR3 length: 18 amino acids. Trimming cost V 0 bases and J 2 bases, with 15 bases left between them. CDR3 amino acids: CASSLARQVTAGANVLTF. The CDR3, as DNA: TGTGCCAGCAGCTTGGCCCGCCAGGTCACGGCTGGGGCCAACGTCCTGACTTTC.

The CDR3 bases are TGCGCCAGCAGCTTGGCCGTCAGCAATGAGCAGTTCTTC. It encodes CASSLAVSNEQFF. The chain uses TRBV5-1 and TRBJ2-1; D not resolved. The CDR3 is 13 amino acids. With 0 bases removed from V and 6 bases from J, the gap between germline ends came to 7 bases. CDR1 is SGHRS and CDR2 is YFSETQ in the germline V gene.

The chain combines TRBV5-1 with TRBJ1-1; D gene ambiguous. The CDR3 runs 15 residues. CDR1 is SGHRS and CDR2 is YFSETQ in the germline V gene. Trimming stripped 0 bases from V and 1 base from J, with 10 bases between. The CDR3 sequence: CASSLVYGGNTEAFF. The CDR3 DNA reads TGCGCCAGCAGCTTGGTGTACGGAGGGAACACTGAAGCTTTCTTT.

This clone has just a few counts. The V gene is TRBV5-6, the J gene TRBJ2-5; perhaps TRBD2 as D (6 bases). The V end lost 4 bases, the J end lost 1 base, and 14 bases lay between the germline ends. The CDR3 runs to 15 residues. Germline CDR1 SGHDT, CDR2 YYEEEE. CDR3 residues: CASSGPRGSQETQYF. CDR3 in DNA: TGTGCCAGCAGCGGCCCGCGGGGCAGCCAAGAGACCCAGTACTTC. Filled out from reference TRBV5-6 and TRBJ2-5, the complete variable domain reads DAGVTQSPTHLIKTRGQQVTLRCSPKSGHDTVSWYQQALGQGPQFIFQYYEEEERQRGNFPDRFSGHQFPNYSSELNVNALLLGDSALYLCASSGPRGSQETQYFGPGTRLLVL.

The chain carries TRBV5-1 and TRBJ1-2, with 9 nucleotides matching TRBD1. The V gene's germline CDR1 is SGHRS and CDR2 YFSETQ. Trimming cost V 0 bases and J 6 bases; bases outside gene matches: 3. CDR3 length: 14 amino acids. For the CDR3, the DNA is TGCGCCAGCAGCTTGGGGGGACAGGGCGATGGCTACACCTTC. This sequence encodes CASSLGGQGDGYTF.

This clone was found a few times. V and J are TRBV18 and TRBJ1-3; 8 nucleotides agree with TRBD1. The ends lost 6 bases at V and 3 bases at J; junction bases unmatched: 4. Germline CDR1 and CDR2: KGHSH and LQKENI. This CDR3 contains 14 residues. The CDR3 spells CASSPTGVGNTIYF. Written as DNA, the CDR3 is TGTGCCAGCTCCCCGACAGGGGTTGGAAACACCATATATTTT.